These T cell receptor beta chains were read from a single sample in a study of metastatic and nonmetastatic thyroid tumors. From the PCR reads, TCRdb re-called clones with MiXCR. The data hold fewer than 15,000 clones, with under 30% observed a single time. The source material was tumor tissue. These receptors were taken from a female donor with papillary thyroid cancer or a benign thyroid nodule (not recorded which). Some clones in this sample may be carry-over from other donors' samples. Both conserved end residues are part of each CDR3. Fields, in order: CDR3 DNA, CDR3 protein, J gene, clone size, D gene, V gene. D genes are given only for firm matches. Expanded clones get a size class; other rows say once, few or many, or leave the size out.

TGTGCCAGCAGCCAAGAGGGACCCAGGGCCGACGGCACTAATGAAAAACTGTTTTTT,CASSQEGPRADGTNEKLFF,TRBJ1-4,.,.,TRBV4-2
TGTGCCAGCAAGATTAGCGGGTTGTCCTACGAGCAGTACTTC,CASKISGLSYEQYF,TRBJ2-7,many,TRBD2,TRBV2
TGTGCCAGCAGGGGGAGCCCCTACGAGCAGTACTTC,CASRGSPYEQYF,TRBJ2-7,medium-sized,.,TRBV27
TGCGCCAGCAGCTTGATTGTGCGACATACGCAGTATTTC,CASSLIVRHTQYF,TRBJ2-3,.,.,TRBV5-1
TGTGCCAGCAGTTACTCTAGCGGGAGTGGGACCCAGTACTTC,CASSYSSGSGTQYF,TRBJ2-5,many,TRBD2,TRBV6-6
TGTGCCAGCAGACTATTCGCGACATCTCTCTCCTACGAGCAGTACTTC,CASRLFATSLSYEQYF,TRBJ2-7,medium-sized,.,TRBV6-1
TGTGCCAGCAGTTACTCCCCTTTGAACACTGAAGCTTTCTTT,CASSYSPLNTEAFF,TRBJ1-1,many,.,TRBV6-2/TRBV6-3
TGTGCCAGCAGTTACGCGGTCCGGACAGGGGGCTACGAGCAGTACTTC,CASSYAVRTGGYEQYF,TRBJ2-7,few,TRBD1,TRBV6-2/TRBV6-3
TGTGCCAGCAGTTTGTCCAGCGGAGACTACGAGCAGTACTTC,CASSLSSGDYEQYF,TRBJ2-7,medium-sized,.,TRBV28
TGTGCCAGCAGCTTACCGGGAGGAGGGACAGATACGCAGTATTTT,CASSLPGGGTDTQYF,TRBJ2-3,once,TRBD2,TRBV13
TGTGCCAGCAGTTCTAGAGGGGCCGACCGGGAGCCGTTTTTT,CASSSRGADREPFF,TRBJ2-2,.,.,TRBV7-9
TGTGCCAGCAGCCCGACCTCCGCCCAGGTCAATGAGCAGTTCTTC,CASSPTSAQVNEQFF,TRBJ2-1,.,.,TRBV11-2
TGTGCCAGCATCCTATCGGGGCAGGTCGAGCAGTACTTC,CASILSGQVEQYF,TRBJ2-7,many,.,TRBV2
TGTGCCAGTTTACGGGACCCACCCCTCCACTTT,CASLRDPPLHF,TRBJ1-6,many,.,TRBV2
TGTGCCAGCTCACCAAGGGGGGATACCCCCTACGAGCAGTACTTC,CASSPRGDTPYEQYF,TRBJ2-7,medium-sized,.,TRBV18
TGTGCCAGTGAAGGGACGGTTGGCTACACCTTC,CASEGTVGYTF,TRBJ1-2,.,.,TRBV19
TGCAGTTCTAGAGATACAGCGGGAGTCGGGGAGCTGTTTTTT,CSSRDTAGVGELFF,TRBJ2-2,.,TRBD2,TRBV20-1
TGTGCCAGCTTAGGTGGGTCTAGCTCCTACGAGCAGTACTTC,CASLGGSSSYEQYF,TRBJ2-7,many,.,TRBV18
TGTGCCAGTAGTGCGGAGGCCGCGGGTTACGAGCAGTACTTC,CASSAEAAGYEQYF,TRBJ2-7,.,.,TRBV19
TGCGCCAGCAGCATAGGACAGAACACTGAAGCTTTCTTT,CASSIGQNTEAFF,TRBJ1-1,.,.,TRBV5-1
TGCGCCAGCAGCCAAGATCGGAGCTCTGGGGCCAACGTCCTGACTTTC,CASSQDRSSGANVLTF,TRBJ2-6,.,.,TRBV4-3
TGTGCCAGCAAGGACGGGAGGGCCGACACCGGGGAGCTGTTTTTT,CASKDGRADTGELFF,TRBJ2-2,many,TRBD2,TRBV25-1
TGCGCCAGCAGCCCGGGACCCTTCCTAGGAATCTACGAGCAGTACTTC,CASSPGPFLGIYEQYF,TRBJ2-7,.,.,TRBV5-1
TGTGCCAGCAGCTGGGCCGTGAACACTGAAGCTTTCTTT,CASSWAVNTEAFF,TRBJ1-1,many,.,TRBV5-4
TGTGCCACCAGCAGAGAAACGTCAAAGCCCCTCCACTTT,CATSRETSKPLHF,TRBJ1-6,many,.,TRBV15
TGCAGTGCCGCACATAAGGGCGCACCCGGTGGCTACACCTTC,CSAAHKGAPGGYTF,TRBJ1-2,.,.,TRBV20-1
TGTGCCATCACCGAGGGAATACAGGGGAGCTCCTACGAGCAGTACTTC,CAITEGIQGSSYEQYF,TRBJ2-7,few,TRBD1,TRBV10-3
TGTGCCAGCAGCTCCATTCAGGGACTTGGGGATGGCTACACCTTC,CASSSIQGLGDGYTF,TRBJ1-2,.,.,TRBV9
TGTGCCAGCAGTCTCAAGGGGTCCTCTGGAAACACCATATATTTT,CASSLKGSSGNTIYF,TRBJ1-3,.,.,TRBV6-1
TGTGCCAGCAGCACCCCGGGACAGCTACAAGAGACACAGTACTTC,CASSTPGQLQETQYF,TRBJ2-5,few,TRBD1,TRBV28
TGTGCCAGCAGTTTGACAGGTGGGTTCGCTGAAGCTTTCTTT,CASSLTGGFAEAFF,TRBJ1-1,few,.,TRBV12-3/TRBV12-4
TGTGCCAGCAGCCTAAAGAACACTGAAGCTTTCTTT,CASSLKNTEAFF,TRBJ1-1,medium-sized,.,TRBV7-9
TGTGCCAGCAGCTCCTTCGTGGCGGGAGGGCCTAATGAGCAGTTCTTC,CASSSFVAGGPNEQFF,TRBJ2-1,medium-sized,TRBD2,TRBV4-2
TGTGCCAGCAGCTTGGTACAGCTGAACACCGGGGAGCTGTTTTTT,CASSLVQLNTGELFF,TRBJ2-2,.,.,TRBV5-5
TGTGCCAGCAGCACCGGCGGGGAGGTTGAGCAGTTCTTC,CASSTGGEVEQFF,TRBJ2-1,medium-sized,.,TRBV6-1
TGTGCCAGCACCCCCATCACGCCGCGGGGGCAGAGTAACACTGAAGCTTTCTTT,CASTPITPRGQSNTEAFF,TRBJ1-1,medium-sized,.,TRBV28
TGTGCCAGCAGCTTAGTCGGAGGGGCTGAAGCTTTCTTT,CASSLVGGAEAFF,TRBJ1-1,many,.,TRBV7-3
TGCGGTGGGACAGCCCCCCTAGAGTGCTACGAGCAGTACTTC,CGGTAPLECYEQYF,TRBJ2-7,.,TRBD1,TRBV20-1
TGTGCCAGCAGTAATTCCGGACTAGCGCAGACCTACGAGCAGTACTTC,CASSNSGLAQTYEQYF,TRBJ2-7,few,TRBD2,TRBV6-1
TGTGCCAGCAGTTTAGCGGTAGATCACACCGGGGAGCTGTTTTTT,CASSLAVDHTGELFF,TRBJ2-2,many,.,TRBV12-3/TRBV12-4
TGCAGTGCTAGTGAATTGGGGACTAGCGGGTCCCCGGATATGCAGTATTTT,CSASELGTSGSPDMQYF,TRBJ2-3,.,TRBD2,TRBV20-1
TGCGCCAGCAGCTTTTCACCGGGACAGGGGCACGAGCAGTACTTC,CASSFSPGQGHEQYF,TRBJ2-7,medium-sized,TRBD1,TRBV5-1
TGTGCCACCAGCGGGACTCCCTCGGGCATCGGAATTGGTTATGAGCAGTTCTTC,CATSGTPSGIGIGYEQFF,TRBJ2-1,many,.,TRBV15
TGCAGCGTTGCCGGGGACAGCTCCTACAATGAGCAGTTCTTC,CSVAGDSSYNEQFF,TRBJ2-1,.,TRBD1,TRBV29-1
TGTGCCAGCCGCCACTTGGGACAGCGACAATCCTACGAGCAGTACTTC,CASRHLGQRQSYEQYF,TRBJ2-7,few,TRBD1,TRBV27
TGTGCCAGCAGCTTAGGGAACGAGCAGTACTTC,CASSLGNEQYF,TRBJ2-7,.,.,TRBV7-8
TGTGCCAGCAGCTCCGACCAGGGGGCGGATACGCAGTATTTT,CASSSDQGADTQYF,TRBJ2-3,.,TRBD1,TRBV7-3
TGTGCCAGCAGAGGGAGCGGGAGGGCCAGGGGATACAATGAGCAGTTCTTC,CASRGSGRARGYNEQFF,TRBJ2-1,many,TRBD2,TRBV2
TGTGCCACCCGGGTTGCAACTAATGAAAAACTGTTTTTT,CATRVATNEKLFF,TRBJ1-4,many,.,TRBV25-1